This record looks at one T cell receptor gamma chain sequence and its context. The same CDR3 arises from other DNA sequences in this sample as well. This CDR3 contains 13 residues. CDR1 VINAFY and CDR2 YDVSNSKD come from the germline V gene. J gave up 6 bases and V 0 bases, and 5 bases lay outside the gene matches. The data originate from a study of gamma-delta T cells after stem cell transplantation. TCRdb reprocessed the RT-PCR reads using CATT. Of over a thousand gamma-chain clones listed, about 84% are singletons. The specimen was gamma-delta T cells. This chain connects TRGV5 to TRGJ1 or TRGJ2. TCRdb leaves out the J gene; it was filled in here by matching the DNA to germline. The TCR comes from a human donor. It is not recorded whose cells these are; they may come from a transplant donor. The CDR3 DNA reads TGTGCCACCTGGGACAGGCGGGGTTATAAGAAACTCTTT. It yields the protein CATWDRRGYKKLF.